These 22 T cell receptor beta chains came from one sample sequenced in a study of control samples from healthy donors and cancer patients. Data came from immunoSEQ multiplex PCR; TCRdb stores just in-frame clones and leaves some out. There are about 98,000 clones in the sample; about 80% occur only once, and about 10% lies in the top ten. Sample: blood. The receptors here all came from a woman younger than 45 in good health.

The rearrangement links TRBV7-8 to TRBJ1-2, with a tentative D call TRBD1 (5 bases). Germline V gene sequence: CDR1 SGHVS, CDR2 FQNEAQ. Trimming took off 5 bases at V and 1 base at J, with 8 bases between the two ends. This CDR3 comprises 13 residues. In nucleotides, the CDR3 is TGTGCCAGCAGCCAGACAGTTAACTATGGCTACACCTTC. It encodes CASSQTVNYGYTF.

This clone was detected only a few times. The chain is built from TRBV29-1 and TRBJ2-5; D not resolved. V gave up 7 bases and J gave up 1 base, with 13 bases separating them. This CDR3 region has 13 residues. From germline, CDR1 is SQVTM and CDR2 ANQGSEA. The CDR3 bases are TGCAGCGCCTGGATTAGCAGCCAAGAGACCCAGTACTTC. This translates into CSAWISSQETQYF.

This clone came up once. The chain joins TRBV11-2 to TRBJ2-2; D remains unclear. There are 16 residues in the CDR3. Germline V gene lookup returns CDR1 SGHAT and CDR2 FQNNGV. V shed 2 bases and J shed 0 bases, with 10 bases lying between them. The DNA for the CDR3 is TGTGCCAGCAGCTTAAATGGTATTACGAACACCGGGGAGCTGTTTTTT. Its protein is CASSLNGITNTGELFF.

The chain is built from TRBV7-9 and TRBJ2-2; D possibly corresponds to TRBD1 (6 bases). The germline CDR1 and CDR2 sequences are SEHNR and FQNEAQ (reference sequence). Trimming cost V 8 bases and J 1 base, with 14 bases left between them. This CDR3 is built from 15 residues. The CDR3 is CASHSGTQNTGELFF. The CDR3 DNA reads as TGTGCCAGCCACTCCGGGACACAGAACACCGGGGAGCTGTTTTTT.

The chain links TRBV5-4 to TRBJ2-5; 7 positions match TRBD2. The V gene end was trimmed by 0 bases and the J gene end by 5 bases; junction bases not matched to a gene: 10. Germline lookup yields CDR1 SGHNT and CDR2 YYREEE (reference sequence). The CDR3 totals 16 residues. The CDR3 sequence: CASSLEVPGGLETQYF. DNA for the CDR3: TGTGCCAGCAGCTTGGAGGTTCCGGGGGGTTTGGAGACCCAGTACTTC.

The rearrangement links TRBV19 to TRBJ2-5; D is unclear. Trimming left V 4 bases short and J 4 bases short, with 10 bases between. The CDR3 is made up of 13 amino acids. Germline V CDR1 and CDR2: LNHDA, SQIVND (reference sequence). The CDR3 spells CASSKTVRETQYF. CDR3 in DNA: TGTGCCAGTAGTAAAACAGTAAGAGAGACCCAGTACTTC.

The chain has TRBV12-3 or TRBV12-4 and TRBJ1-3; D gene ambiguous. The CDR3 contains 12 residues. Trimming shortened V by 6 bases and J by 0 bases, and 3 bases separated the two germline ends. The CDR3 DNA reads as TGTGCCAGCAGCTTCTCTGGAAACACCATATATTTT. Amino acid sequence: CASSFSGNTIYF.

The chain recombines TRBV23-1 with TRBJ1-1; 9 positions match TRBD1. TRBV23-1 is flagged as an ORF with uncertain function. Trimming removed 2 bases from V and 1 base from J; junction bases left unmatched: 2. The CDR3 spans 15 residues. DNA of the CDR3: TGCGCCAGCAGTCAAGACAGGGGGGCGAACACTGAAGCTTTCTTT. This codes for CASSQDRGANTEAFF.

The V call is TRBV5-4, the J call TRBJ1-4; D gene ambiguous. V lost 4 bases and J 5 bases, leaving 12 bases between the germline ends. Germline values: CDR1 SGHNT, CDR2 YYREEE (reference sequence). The CDR3 contains 14 residues. CDR3 amino acids: CASSADRPNEKLFF. The CDR3 DNA reads TGTGCCAGCAGCGCCGACCGGCCAAATGAAAAACTGTTTTTT.

The genes are TRBV27 and TRBJ1-2; the match to TRBD1 covers 7 bases. The CDR3 extends over 17 amino acids. J was trimmed by 4 bases and V by 1 base; bases with no gene match: 12. Germline CDR1 is MNHEY and CDR2 is SMNVEV (reference sequence). DNA for the CDR3: TGTGCCAGCAGTTTATTACCCGCGACAGGGAGAAGCTATGGCTACACCTTC. This gives the protein CASSLLPATGRSYGYTF.

Details on this clone: Other DNA sequences in this specimen translate into the identical CDR3. This sequence joins TRBV5-1 and TRBJ2-1; TRBD2 matches 9 bases. V gave up 6 bases and J gave up 2 bases; unmatched junction bases: 9. CDR3 length: 16 residues. From germline, CDR1 is SGHRS and CDR2 YFSETQ. The CDR3: CASNLRAGGPYNEQFF. In nucleotides, the CDR3 is TGCGCCAGCAACCTACGGGCGGGGGGGCCCTACAATGAGCAGTTCTTC.

The chain links TRBV19 to TRBJ2-1; tentative D call: TRBD2 (7 bases). V was trimmed by 6 bases and J by 5 bases, leaving 20 bases between them. The length of the CDR3 is 16 residues. Germline V gene sequence: CDR1 LNHDA, CDR2 SQIVND (reference sequence). The CDR3 spells CASRGSGGGLHNEQFF. The DNA for the CDR3 is TGTGCCAGTAGGGGCAGTGGGGGGGGGCTTCACAATGAGCAGTTCTTC.

The chain has TRBV5-1 and TRBJ2-7; 10 bases map to TRBD2. Losses at the gene ends were 6 bases for V and 6 bases for J; bases not matched to a gene: 12. This CDR3 is 15 amino acids long. From germline, CDR1 is SGHRS and CDR2 YFSETQ. The CDR3 reads CASKRLAGVWSEQYF. CDR3 nucleotide sequence: TGCGCCAGCAAGAGACTAGCGGGTGTCTGGAGCGAGCAGTACTTC.

This clone was found once. The chain recombines TRBV30 with TRBJ2-1; TRBD2 matches 8 bases. The germline V gene encodes CDR1 GTSNPN and CDR2 SVGIG (reference sequence). V shed 2 bases, J shed 5 bases, and the junction held 8 bases outside the gene matches. This CDR3 comprises 15 residues. As DNA, the CDR3 is TGTGCCTGGAGTTGGTACGGGGGGGGTCACAATGAGCAGTTCTTC. Amino acids: CAWSWYGGGHNEQFF.

This clone was seen more than once but under ten times. The chain is built from TRBV5-6 and TRBJ2-5; D remains unclear. The germline V and J ends were trimmed by 0 bases and 5 bases, with 8 bases remaining between them. The germline gives CDR1 SGHDT, CDR2 YYEEEE. This CDR3 spans 13 amino acids. CDR3 DNA sequence: TGTGCCAGCAGCTTGGCCGTTGTTGAGACCCAGTACTTC. Translating it yields CASSLAVVETQYF.

In regard to this clone: This clone may be a read error of a much larger clone one base away. The rearrangement uses TRBV7-2 and TRBJ2-7; D gene uncertain. CDR1 and CDR2 (germline): SGHTA, FQGNSA. The germline V and J ends were trimmed by 1 base and 3 bases, with 4 bases remaining between them. The CDR3 length is 12 residues. The CDR3 is CASSLDNYEQYF. DNA of the CDR3: TGTGCCAGCAGCTTAGACAACTACGAGCAGTACTTC.

J is TRBJ1-2 and V is TRBV29-1, with D possibly being TRBD1 (5 bases). The CDR3 has 13 amino acids. Germline V CDR1 and CDR2: SQVTM, ANQGSEA. The V end was cut by 1 base, the J end by 8 bases, with 14 bases between. The CDR3 DNA follows: TGCAGCGTTGAAGTACTGGGGGTTGGAGGCTACACCTTC. Its translation: CSVEVLGVGGYTF.

The gene calls are TRBV30 and TRBJ1-1; D is perhaps TRBD1 (5 bases). This CDR3 is 15 amino acids long. Germline lookup yields CDR1 GTSNPN and CDR2 SVGIG (reference sequence). Trimming stripped 3 bases from V and 1 base from J, with 15 bases between. The CDR3 nucleotides read TGTGCCTGGAGCCGTGGGGGGAAGGGGAACACTGAAGCTTTCTTT. It is translated as CAWSRGGKGNTEAFF.

This clone showed up just a few times. The V gene is TRBV13, the J gene TRBJ1-2, with D possibly being TRBD1 (6 bases). This CDR3 has 17 amino acids. The germline V gene has CDR1 PRHDT and CDR2 FYEKMQ (reference sequence). V lost 2 bases to trimming and J lost 5 bases, with 21 bases between them. Here the CDR3 DNA reads TGTGCCAGCAGCTTAAGGCGCGGGTTCCAGGGGTTGTATGGCTACACCTTC. Its protein product is CASSLRRGFQGLYGYTF.

The chain links TRBV5-8 to TRBJ2-5; 8 positions agree with TRBD1. Germline CDR1 is SGHTS and CDR2 is YDEGEE. The CDR3 spans 14 residues. V was clipped by 0 bases and J by 5 bases; unmatched bases: 3. The CDR3 loop reads CASSLGTGRETQYF. The CDR3 DNA follows: TGTGCCAGCAGCTTGGGGACAGGGAGGGAGACCCAGTACTTC.

This clone was found once. The V and J genes are TRBV4-3 and TRBJ2-1; the match to TRBD2 covers 8 bases. Germline-derived CDR1 and CDR2 are LGHNA and YSLEER. With V trimmed by 0 bases and J by 7 bases, 5 bases remained unmatched. The CDR3 has 15 amino acids. CDR3 protein: CASSQDSQRGNEQFF. CDR3 nucleotide sequence: TGCGCCAGCAGCCAAGATAGCCAGCGGGGGAATGAGCAGTTCTTC.

The CDR3 coding sequence is TGTGCCAGCAGCTTAGTCGGGGACAGGGGGGGGTTAAGGCCCACAGATACGCAGTATTTT. Translating it yields CASSLVGDRGGLRPTDTQYF. The gene calls are TRBV7-6 and TRBJ2-3, with 11 bases matching TRBD1. Germline V lookup: CDR1 SGHVS, CDR2 FNYEAQ. With 1 base clipped from V and 2 bases from J, the junction kept 14 bases outside the gene matches. CDR3 length equals 20 residues.